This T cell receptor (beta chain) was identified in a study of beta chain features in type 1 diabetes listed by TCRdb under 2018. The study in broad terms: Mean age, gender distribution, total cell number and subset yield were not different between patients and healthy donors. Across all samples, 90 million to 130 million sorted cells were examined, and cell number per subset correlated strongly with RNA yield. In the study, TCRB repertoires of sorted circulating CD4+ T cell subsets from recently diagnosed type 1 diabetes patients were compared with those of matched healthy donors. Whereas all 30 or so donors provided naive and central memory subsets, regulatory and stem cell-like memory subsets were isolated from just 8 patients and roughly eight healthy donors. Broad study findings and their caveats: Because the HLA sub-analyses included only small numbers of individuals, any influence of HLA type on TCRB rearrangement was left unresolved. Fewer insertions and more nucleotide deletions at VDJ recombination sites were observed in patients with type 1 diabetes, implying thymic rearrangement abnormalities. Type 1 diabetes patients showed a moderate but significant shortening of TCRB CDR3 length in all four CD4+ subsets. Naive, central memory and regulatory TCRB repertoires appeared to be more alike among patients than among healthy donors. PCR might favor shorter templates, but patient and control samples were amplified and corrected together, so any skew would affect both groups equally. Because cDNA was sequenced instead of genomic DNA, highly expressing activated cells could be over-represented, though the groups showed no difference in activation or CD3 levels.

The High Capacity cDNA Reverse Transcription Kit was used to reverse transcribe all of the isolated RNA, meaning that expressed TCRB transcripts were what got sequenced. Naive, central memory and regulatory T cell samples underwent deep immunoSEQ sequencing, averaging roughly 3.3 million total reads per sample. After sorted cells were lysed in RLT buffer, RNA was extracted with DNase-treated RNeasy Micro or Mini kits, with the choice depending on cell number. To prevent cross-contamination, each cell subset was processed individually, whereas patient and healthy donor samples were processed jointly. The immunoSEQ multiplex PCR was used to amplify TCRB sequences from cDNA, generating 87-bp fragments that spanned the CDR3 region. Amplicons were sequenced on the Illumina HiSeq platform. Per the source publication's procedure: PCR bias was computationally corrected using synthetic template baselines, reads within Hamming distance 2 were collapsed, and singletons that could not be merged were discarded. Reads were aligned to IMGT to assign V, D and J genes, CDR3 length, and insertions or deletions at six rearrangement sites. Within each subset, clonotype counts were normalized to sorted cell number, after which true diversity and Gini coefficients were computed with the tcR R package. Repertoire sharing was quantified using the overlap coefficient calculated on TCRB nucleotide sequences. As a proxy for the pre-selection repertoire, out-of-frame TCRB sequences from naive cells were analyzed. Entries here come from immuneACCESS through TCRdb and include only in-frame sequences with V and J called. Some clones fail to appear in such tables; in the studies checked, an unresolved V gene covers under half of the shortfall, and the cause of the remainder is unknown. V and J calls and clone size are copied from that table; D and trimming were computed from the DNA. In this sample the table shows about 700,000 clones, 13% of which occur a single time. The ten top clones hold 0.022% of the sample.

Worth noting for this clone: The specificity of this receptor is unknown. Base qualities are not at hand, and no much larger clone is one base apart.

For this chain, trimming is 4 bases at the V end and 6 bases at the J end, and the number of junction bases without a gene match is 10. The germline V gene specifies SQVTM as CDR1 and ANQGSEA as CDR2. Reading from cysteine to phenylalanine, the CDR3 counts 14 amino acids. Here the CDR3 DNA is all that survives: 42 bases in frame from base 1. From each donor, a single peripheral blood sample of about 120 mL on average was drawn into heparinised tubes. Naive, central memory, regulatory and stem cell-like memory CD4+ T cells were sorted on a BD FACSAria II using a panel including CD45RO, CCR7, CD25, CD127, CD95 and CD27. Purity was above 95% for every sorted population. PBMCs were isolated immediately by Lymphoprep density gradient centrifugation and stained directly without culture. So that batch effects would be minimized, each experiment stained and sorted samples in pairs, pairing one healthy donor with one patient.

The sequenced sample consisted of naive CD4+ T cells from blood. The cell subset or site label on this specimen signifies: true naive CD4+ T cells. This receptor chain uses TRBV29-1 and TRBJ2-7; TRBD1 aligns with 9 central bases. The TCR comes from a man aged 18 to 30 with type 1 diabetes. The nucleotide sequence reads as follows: TGCAGCGTTGCGCTCTTAGACAGGGGGTCCGAGCAGTACTTC. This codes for CSVALLDRGSEQYF.